The 27 T cell receptor beta chains below all came from one sample that was sequenced in a study of blood T cell repertoires in COVID-19. Sequencing used immunoSEQ multiplex PCR; TCRdb keeps in-frame clones, though not all of them. The sample yields about 62,000 clones, roughly 90% seen once. The specimen was peripheral blood. These receptors originate from a woman aged 55 to 70 with acute or convalescent COVID-19.

The chain recombines TRBV13 with TRBJ1-2; 9 nucleotides agree with TRBD1. J lost 4 bases, V lost 5 bases, and 5 bases had no gene match. The CDR3 has 14 amino acids. Germline CDR1 PRHDT, CDR2 FYEKMQ (reference sequence). In nucleotides, the CDR3 is TGTGCCAGCAGCCCGGGACAGGGTATCTATGGCTACACCTTC. Translation gives CASSPGQGIYGYTF.

The chain joins TRBV4-2 to TRBJ2-3; 11 bases line up with TRBD2. Per the germline V gene, CDR1 is LGHNA and CDR2 is YNFKEQ. Germline trimming cut 4 bases from V and 5 bases from J; bases unmatched to any gene: 11. The CDR3 is 17 amino acids. The CDR3 nucleotides are TGTGCCAGCAGCCCAGGGGGACTAGCGGAACAGGGAGATACGCAGTATTTT. Protein: CASSPGGLAEQGDTQYF.

The chain recombines TRBV4-1 with TRBJ1-2; TRBD1 is a possible D gene (5 bases). Trimming removed 3 bases from V and 5 bases from J, with 31 bases in between. The CDR3 loop spans 20 amino acids. In germline, CDR1 is MGHRA, CDR2 YSYEKL. CDR3 in amino acids: CASSQVAPARGNPKRYGYTF. DNA for the CDR3: TGCGCCAGCAGCCAGGTTGCACCCGCAAGGGGCAATCCAAAGAGGTATGGCTACACCTTC.

The rearrangement uses TRBV30 and TRBJ1-5, with D unclear. Trimming removed 5 bases from V and 2 bases from J, with 13 bases in between. Germline V lookup: CDR1 GTSNPN, CDR2 SVGIG (reference sequence). The CDR3 has 14 amino acids. In nucleotides, the CDR3 is TGTGCCTGGGGCCGGGAGTTGGGCAATCAGCCCCAGCATTTT. Its protein product is CAWGRELGNQPQHF.

This chain connects TRBV29-1 to TRBJ1-1; D gene ambiguous. Germline loops: CDR1 SQVTM, CDR2 ANQGSEA. This CDR3 is built from 15 residues. Trimming stripped 6 bases from V and 2 bases from J, with 19 bases between. The CDR3 DNA sequence: TGCAGCGTGAGGACTGATCAAGTCACTAACACTGAAGCTTTCTTT. Residues: CSVRTDQVTNTEAFF.

DNA of the CDR3: TGTGCCAGCAGCCCACCGAGGACAGGAATAGGGGCCATATATTTT. As protein: CASSPPRTGIGAIYF. This chain links TRBV5-5 with TRBJ1-3; the match to TRBD1 covers 7 bases. Unmatched junction bases numbered 15, after V lost 4 bases and J lost 11 bases. Germline CDR1 SGHKS, CDR2 YYEKEE (reference sequence). The CDR3 spans 15 residues.

The gene calls are TRBV7-3 and TRBJ2-5; TRBD1 might be the D (6 bases). The CDR3 has 15 residues. Germline V lookup: CDR1 SGHTA, CDR2 FQGTGA. Trimming removed 5 bases from V and 5 bases from J, with 18 bases in between. The CDR3 DNA reads as TGTGCCAGCAGCCCACGGGGACAAAGACGGGAGACCCAGTACTTC. Protein: CASSPRGQRRETQYF.

The chain is built from TRBV25-1 and TRBJ1-6, with a tentative D call TRBD1 (5 bases). Germline V CDR1 and CDR2: MGHDK, SYGVNS. V was clipped by 4 bases and J by 6 bases, with 10 bases between them. The CDR3 runs 14 residues. The CDR3: CASSGQGLNSPLHF. In nucleotides, the CDR3 is TGTGCCAGCAGTGGTCAGGGCCTTAATTCACCCCTCCACTTT.

The rearrangement joins TRBV10-3 to TRBJ2-1; 8 bases line up with TRBD2. CDR1 and CDR2 from the germline V gene are ENHRY and SYGVKD. This CDR3 is built from 15 residues. V lost 6 bases and J lost 4; bases outside the gene matches: 8. Here the CDR3 reads CAISTLAGSYNEQFF. CDR3 DNA: TGTGCCATCAGCACCTTAGCGGGATCATACAATGAGCAGTTCTTC.

The chain couples TRBV25-1 to TRBJ1-6; 7 bases map to TRBD1. The CDR3 extends over 14 amino acids. Per the germline V gene, CDR1 is MGHDK and CDR2 is SYGVNS. V dropped 7 bases and J dropped 2; count of bases not matched to a gene: 2. CDR3 sequence (DNA): TGTGCCAGCACCAGGGGGGCCTATAATTCACCCCTCCACTTT. This gives the protein CASTRGAYNSPLHF.

The chain joins TRBV14 to TRBJ1-4; D is ambiguous. CDR1 and CDR2 from the germline V gene are SGHDN and FVKESK. This CDR3 region has 13 residues. Trimming cost V 2 bases and J 2 bases, with 3 bases left between them. CDR3 DNA: TGTGCCAGCAGCCAATATACTAATGAAAAACTGTTTTTT. This translates into CASSQYTNEKLFF.

The sample holds one count of this clone. V usage is TRBV5-5 and J usage is TRBJ2-7; a weak D match, TRBD2 (6 bases). V lost 5 bases and J 3 bases, leaving 12 bases between the germline ends. Germline V lookup: CDR1 SGHKS, CDR2 YYEKEE (reference sequence). CDR3 length: 13 residues. CDR3 bases: TGTGCCAGCAGGCAGGCGGGGAACTACGAGCAGTACGTC. This encodes CASRQAGNYEQYV.

This rearrangement joins TRBV7-9 to TRBJ2-7; possible D gene TRBD2, 6 bases. Trimming removed 0 bases at V and 6 bases at J, with 9 bases between. The germline gives CDR1 SEHNR, CDR2 FQNEAQ (reference sequence). This CDR3 spans 13 amino acids. CDR3 amino acids: CASSLAGGSEQYV. DNA of the CDR3: TGTGCCAGCAGCTTAGCTGGGGGGAGCGAGCAGTACGTC.

Written as DNA, the CDR3 is TGCGCCAGCAGCTTGGGGCAGGGAAAGGACACCATATATTTT. Amino acids: CASSLGQGKDTIYF. This chain uses TRBV5-1 with TRBJ1-3; TRBD1 is a possible D gene (5 bases). The germline V and J ends were trimmed by 0 bases and 8 bases, with 12 bases remaining between them. This CDR3 spans 14 amino acids. Per germline, CDR1 SGHRS and CDR2 YFSETQ. Using reference TRBV5-1 and TRBJ1-3 for the parts outside the CDR3, the full variable domain is KAGVTQTPRYLIKTRGQQVTLSCSPISGHRSVSWYQQTPGQGLQFLFEYFSETQRNKGNFPGRFSGRQFSNSRSEMNVSTLELGDSALYLCASSLGQGKDTIYFGEGSWLTVV.

The rearrangement links TRBV7-9 to TRBJ2-2; 12 nucleotides agree with TRBD1. The CDR3 length is 19 residues. V was pared by 5 bases and J by 0 bases, with 10 bases of the junction left unmatched. The V gene's germline CDR1 is SEHNR and CDR2 FQNEAQ (reference sequence). The CDR3 region is CASSITGTGGYANTGELFF. In DNA form, the CDR3 reads TGTGCCAGCAGCATTACCGGGACAGGGGGCTACGCGAACACCGGGGAGCTGTTTTTT. Looking up the rest from reference TRBV7-9 and TRBJ2-2 gives the full variable domain: DTGVSQNPRHKITKRGQNVTFRCDPISEHNRLYWYRQTLGQGPEFLTYFQNEAQLEKSRLLSDRFSAERPKGSFSTLEIQRTEQGDSAMYLCASSITGTGGYANTGELFFGEGSRLTVL.

This clone has just a few counts. The V call is TRBV7-9, the J call TRBJ1-2, with TRBD1 identical over 7 bases. Trimming removed 4 bases from V and 6 bases from J; junction bases left unmatched: 5. CDR3 length: 13 residues. The germline gives CDR1 SEHNR, CDR2 FQNEAQ (reference sequence). The CDR3 is CASSWGQRDGYTF. The DNA for the CDR3 is TGTGCCAGCAGCTGGGGACAGAGGGATGGCTACACCTTC.

The chain links TRBV5-1 to TRBJ1-5, with a possible D match to TRBD1 (6 bases). From germline, CDR1 is SGHRS and CDR2 YFSETQ. Trimming removed 6 bases at V and 5 bases at J, with 21 bases between. This CDR3 contains 16 residues. The CDR3 DNA sequence: TGCGCCAGCATCCCGGCCAGGGGCGCGTTGGATCAGCCCCAGCATTTT. Translating gives CASIPARGALDQPQHF.

V usage is TRBV11-2 and J usage is TRBJ2-1; a possible D gene is TRBD2 (6 bases). V lost 2 bases and J 1 base, leaving 9 bases between the germline ends. There are 15 residues in the CDR3. Germline V lookup: CDR1 SGHAT, CDR2 FQNNGV. The DNA for the CDR3 is TGTGCCAGCAGCTTATGGGGGAGGTCCTACAATGAGCAGTTCTTC. Protein product: CASSLWGRSYNEQFF.

The chain is built from TRBV5-1 and TRBJ1-4; TRBD1 might be the D (6 bases). CDR1 is SGHRS, CDR2 YFSETQ, per germline. Trimming left V 2 bases short and J 7 bases short, with 15 bases between. The CDR3 contains 15 residues. CDR3 sequence reads: CASSLKDSIGEKLFF. The CDR3 DNA is TGCGCCAGCAGCTTAAAGGACAGTATCGGTGAAAAACTGTTTTTT.

This clone was seen once. The chain employs TRBV9 and TRBJ2-2, with a tentative D call TRBD2 (6 bases). CDR1 is SGDLS and CDR2 is YYNGEE in the germline V gene. The CDR3 runs to 16 residues. V was pared by 4 bases and J by 1 base, with 14 bases between. The CDR3 protein is CASSLASSLNTGELFF. The CDR3 nucleotides are TGTGCCAGCAGCCTAGCGAGTAGTTTGAACACCGGGGAGCTGTTTTTT.

This clone was recorded once. The chain combines TRBV6-1 with TRBJ1-2; 7 positions match TRBD1. Germline CDR1 MNHNS, CDR2 SASEGT. The CDR3 contains 14 residues. V lost 3 bases, J lost 5 bases, and 6 bases stayed unmatched. CDR3 sequence (DNA): TGTGCCAGCAGTGATTCGGGACAGCATTATGGCTACACCTTC. This sequence encodes CASSDSGQHYGYTF.

The V call is TRBV6-2 or TRBV6-3, the J call TRBJ2-7; maybe TRBD1 (6 bases). This CDR3 has 17 amino acids. CDR1 and CDR2 (germline): MNHEY, SVGEGT. Trimming removed 0 bases at V and 0 bases at J, with 15 bases between. CDR3 region: CASSYSLGQTNSYEQYV. CDR3 bases: TGTGCCAGCAGTTACTCTCTAGGACAGACCAACTCCTACGAGCAGTACGTC.

The J gene is TRBJ2-5, the V gene TRBV7-2; 12 bases fit TRBD2. The CDR3 has 17 amino acids. CDR1 is SGHTA and CDR2 is FQGNSA in the germline V gene. Losses at the gene ends were 4 bases for V and 2 bases for J; bases not matched to a gene: 8. DNA of the CDR3: TGTGCCAGCAGCTCGGCTAGCGGGGGGGACTTACAAGAGACCCAGTACTTC. Translating gives CASSSASGGDLQETQYF.

This clone was picked up one time. J is TRBJ2-7 and V is TRBV3-1 (or the pseudogene TRBV3-2), with D tentatively TRBD1 (5 bases). V was pared by 2 bases and J by 5 bases, with 10 bases between. CDR1 and CDR2 from the germline V gene are LGHDT and YNNKEL (reference sequence). This CDR3 comprises 13 residues. The chain's CDR3 is CASSQNQGHEQYV. As DNA, the CDR3 is TGTGCCAGCAGCCAAAATCAGGGCCACGAGCAGTACGTC.

The chain recombines TRBV12-3 or TRBV12-4 with TRBJ1-2; unclear D gene. V shed 6 bases and J shed 6 bases, with 5 bases lying between them. This CDR3 contains 10 residues. CDR3 coding DNA: TGTGCCAGCAGCCTCGATGGCTACACCTTC. Amino acids: CASSLDGYTF.

This rearrangement joins TRBV9 to TRBJ1-1; D unresolved. Germline-derived CDR1 and CDR2 are SGDLS and YYNGEE. With 4 bases removed from V and 8 bases from J, the gap between germline ends came to 18 bases. This CDR3 is built from 14 residues. In DNA form, the CDR3 reads TGTGCCAGCAGCCCACAATGGACGCCGGGGGAAGCTTTCTTT. Residues: CASSPQWTPGEAFF.

This sequence joins TRBV5-1 and TRBJ1-3, with a tentative D call TRBD1 (5 bases). Germline V lookup: CDR1 SGHRS, CDR2 YFSETQ. CDR3 length: 16 residues. V was pared by 0 bases and J by 0 bases, with 10 bases between. The CDR3 bases are TGCGCCAGCAGCTTGGGACAGACCTTCTCTGGAAACACCATATATTTT. It specifies CASSLGQTFSGNTIYF. The full variable domain, in which reference TRBV5-1 and TRBJ1-3 provide the parts outside the CDR3, is KAGVTQTPRYLIKTRGQQVTLSCSPISGHRSVSWYQQTPGQGLQFLFEYFSETQRNKGNFPGRFSGRQFSNSRSEMNVSTLELGDSALYLCASSLGQTFSGNTIYFGEGSWLTVV.